This passage covers 10 T cell receptor beta chains from one sample sequenced in a study of blood T cells in healthy people across ages. Next came a second PCR, run for about 6 to 12 cycles, which used a sample-barcoded 5' primer along with a J-beta primer mix. TCRdb called the 5' RACE reads again in MiXCR, with one record for every CDR3 protein. The table shows about 1.7 million distinct CDR3 sequences, with 28% occurring only once. Sequencing was performed on blood. The receptors derive from a woman aged 30 to 39 in good health.

This clonotype was seen a few times. The chain has TRBV5-1 and TRBJ2-7; possible D gene TRBD1, 6 bases. CDR3 length: 16 amino acids. In germline, CDR1 is SGHRS, CDR2 YFSETQ. V was trimmed by 5 bases and J by 5 bases, leaving 23 bases between them. The CDR3 nucleotides are TGCGCCAGCAGACTTGGGGCCGGGACACTGGTTGACGAGCAGTACTTC. Protein product: CASRLGAGTLVDEQYF.

This clonotype was found many times. The chain employs TRBV5-1 and TRBJ2-4; TRBD1 might be the D (7 bases). The CDR3 consists of 15 residues. Germline V gene lookup returns CDR1 SGHRS and CDR2 YFSETQ. V was cut by 0 bases and J by 3 bases, with 10 bases left in between. For the CDR3, the DNA is TGCGCCAGCAGCTTGGTTCAGGGGGGCAAAAACATTCAGTACTTC. This translates into CASSLVQGGKNIQYF. Drawing the rest from reference TRBV5-1 and TRBJ2-4, the complete variable domain is KAGVTQTPRYLIKTRGQQVTLSCSPISGHRSVSWYQQTPGQGLQFLFEYFSETQRNKGNFPGRFSGRQFSNSRSEMNVSTLELGDSALYLCASSLVQGGKNIQYFGAGTRLSVL.

This clonotype appeared a few times. Possible read error: a much larger clone is one base away. The gene calls are TRBV5-1 and TRBJ2-5; 9 nucleotides align to TRBD1. Looked up from germline, CDR1 is SGHRS and CDR2 is YFSETQ. Trimming at V came to 6 bases and at J to 4 bases, leaving 7 bases not matched to a gene. This CDR3 has 14 amino acids. The CDR3 DNA is TGCGCCAGCATCTCCGGGACAGGGAGAGAGACCCAGTACTTC. Protein: CASISGTGRETQYF.

Turning to this clonotype: This may stem from a read error, because a much larger clone lies one nucleotide away. This rearrangement joins TRBV4-3 to TRBJ2-7; D remains ambiguous. The germline V gene has CDR1 LGHNA and CDR2 YSLEER. The CDR3 is made up of 16 amino acids. V shed 1 base and J shed 0 bases, with 13 bases lying between them. This CDR3 reads CASSQGIGRTSYEQYF. The CDR3 nucleotides read TGCGCCAGCAGCCAAGGAATTGGCAGGACCTCCTACGAGCAGTACTTC.

CDR3 nucleotides: TGCGCCAGCAGCCAAGAGGTGACGGGGACCCCGGGGTATTTT. Translation: CASSQEVTGTPGYF. This chain connects TRBV4-3 to TRBJ2-3, with D perhaps assigned TRBD1 or TRBD2 (5 bases each). The CDR3 totals 14 residues. The germline V and J ends were trimmed by 0 bases and 14 bases, with 18 bases remaining between them. CDR1 and CDR2 from the germline V gene are LGHNA and YSLEER.

This clonotype has just a few counts. The chain couples TRBV6-5 to TRBJ2-4; possibly TRBD1 for D (6 bases). Matching the DNA end better, TRBJ2-7 makes the J call doubtful. The CDR3 is made up of 15 amino acids. Germline V gives CDR1 MNHEY, CDR2 SVGAGI. Here the CDR3 DNA reads TGTGCCAGCAGTTACTCGCGAGGGGGTCGCCACGAGCAGTACTTC. Translated, it gives CASSYSRGGRHEQYF.

The chain links TRBV12-3 or TRBV12-4 to TRBJ1-6; D is unclear. The CDR3 consists of 16 residues. The V end lost 2 bases, the J end lost 10 bases, and 18 bases lay between the germline ends. The CDR3 DNA is TGTGCCAGCAGTTTACGGGGTCCCACTACCGGCTCACCCCTCCACTTT. Encoded protein: CASSLRGPTTGSPLHF.

The rearrangement links TRBV10-3 to TRBJ1-1, with D hard to call. Germline V lookup: CDR1 ENHRY, CDR2 SYGVKD. This CDR3 spans 13 amino acids. The germline V and J ends were trimmed by 6 bases and 1 base, with 9 bases remaining between them. CDR3 region: CAIRETPNTEAFF. The CDR3 coding sequence is TGTGCCATCAGGGAGACACCGAACACTGAAGCTTTCTTT.

The rearrangement joins TRBV7-9 to TRBJ2-5, with TRBD2 matching over 8 bases. V lost 1 base to trimming and J lost 11 bases; unmatched junction nucleotides: 15. The CDR3 spans 16 residues. Per germline, CDR1 SEHNR and CDR2 FQNEAQ (reference sequence). The CDR3 DNA sequence: TGTGCCAGCAGCTTAGTCTCCAGCGGGAGTACAAATGAGCAGTACTTC. Its translation: CASSLVSSGSTNEQYF.

A word on this clonotype: Compared with germline, one end of the junction differs, possibly owing to a read error. The chain recombines TRBV5-5 with TRBJ2-1; TRBD2 matches 8 bases. CDR1 is SGHKS, CDR2 YYEKEE, per germline (reference sequence). This CDR3 is 15 amino acids long. The CDR3 is CAGSFGGGFRNEQFF. The CDR3 nucleotides read TGTGCCGGCAGCTTCGGGGGGGGTTTTCGGAATGAGCAGTTCTTC.